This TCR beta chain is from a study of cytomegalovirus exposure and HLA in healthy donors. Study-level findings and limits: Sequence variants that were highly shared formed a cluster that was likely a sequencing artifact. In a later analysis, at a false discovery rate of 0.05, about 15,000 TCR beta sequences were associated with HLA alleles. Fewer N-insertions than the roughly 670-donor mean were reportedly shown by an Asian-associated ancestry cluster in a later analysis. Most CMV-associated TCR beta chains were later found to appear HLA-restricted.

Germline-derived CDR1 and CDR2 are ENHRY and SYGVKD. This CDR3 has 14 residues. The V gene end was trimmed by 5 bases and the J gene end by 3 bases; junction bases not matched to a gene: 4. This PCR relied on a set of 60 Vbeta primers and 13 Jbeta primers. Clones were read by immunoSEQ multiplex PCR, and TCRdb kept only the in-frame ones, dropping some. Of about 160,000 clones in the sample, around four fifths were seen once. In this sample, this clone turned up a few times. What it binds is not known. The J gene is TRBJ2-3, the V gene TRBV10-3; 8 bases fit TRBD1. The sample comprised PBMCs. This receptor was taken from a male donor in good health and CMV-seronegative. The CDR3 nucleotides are TGTGCCATCAGTTCCGGGACAGGAACAGATACGCAGTATTTT. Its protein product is CAISSGTGTDTQYF.